Shown below are 13 T cell receptor beta chains from a single sample sequenced in a study of Ad26.COV2.S vaccination and SARS-CoV-2 variants. Treatment here: about 20 received Ad26.COV2.S at low or high dose, single or two shots; 5 received placebo; per-sample allocation not given. Sampling happened 63 days after the first vaccine or placebo injection. Using immunoSEQ multiplex PCR, the repertoire was profiled, and TCRdb retains in-frame clones only, with some absent. This sample has about 350,000 clones; around 84% occur once, and the top ten carry 3.3%. Here the sequenced sample was peripheral blood, taken in a trial of Ad26.COV2.S vaccine versus placebo. These receptors all stem from a person aged 18 to 65 who received the Ad26.COV2.S COVID-19 vaccine or a placebo.

This clone was counted once. This same CDR3 is encoded by further DNA sequences in the sample. The chain is built from TRBV5-1 and TRBJ2-5; D not certain. Germline V lookup: CDR1 SGHRS, CDR2 YFSETQ. The CDR3 runs 12 residues. V lost 0 bases, J lost 5 bases, and 5 bases lay in between. CDR3 region: CASSLAGETQYF. DNA of the CDR3: TGCGCCAGCAGCTTGGCCGGCGAGACCCAGTACTTC.

CDR3 residues: CASSGWEASNQPQHF. CDR3 bases: TGTGCCAGTAGCGGCTGGGAGGCTAGCAATCAGCCCCAGCATTTT. The V and J genes are TRBV19 and TRBJ1-5; D remains unclear. Germline assignment: CDR1 LNHDA and CDR2 SQIVND (reference sequence). The V end lost 6 bases, the J end lost 0 bases, and 12 bases lay between the germline ends. This CDR3 contains 15 residues.

This chain connects TRBV10-1 to TRBJ2-5; no clear D. The V and J ends lost 8 bases and 1 base respectively, with 11 bases between them. The CDR3 runs to 13 residues. Germline V lookup: CDR1 WNHNN, CDR2 SYGVQD (reference sequence). CDR3 bases: TGCGCCAGCTCGGCCTCGGGCCAAGAGACCCAGTACTTC. As protein: CASSASGQETQYF.

The chain has TRBV7-6 and TRBJ2-4; unclear D gene. The CDR3 length is 18 residues. V lost 1 base and J lost 6, with 22 bases in between. Germline values: CDR1 SGHVS, CDR2 FNYEAQ. CDR3 DNA: TGTGCCAGCAGCTTAGTACGGGCAGAGCCCTTCACCGGAAACATTCAGTACTTC. Residues: CASSLVRAEPFTGNIQYF.

CDR3: CASSLVTPDTQYF. The CDR3 coding sequence is TGTGCCAGCAGCTTAGTTACTCCAGATACGCAGTATTTT. The chain is built from TRBV7-2 and TRBJ2-3; D remains unclear. This CDR3 comprises 13 residues. CDR1 and CDR2 (germline): SGHTA, FQGNSA. V lost 1 base and J 4 bases, leaving 6 bases between the germline ends. Variable domain in full (rest from reference TRBV7-2 and TRBJ2-3): GAGVSQSPSNKVTEKGKDVELRCDPISGHTALYWYRQSLGQGLEFLIYFQGNSAPDKSGLPSDRFSAERTGGSVSTLTIQRTQQEDSAVYLCASSLVTPDTQYFGPGTRLTVL.

This clone has only a few counts. V and J are TRBV5-1 and TRBJ2-7; 10 bases line up with TRBD1. Germline trimming cut 4 bases from V and 3 bases from J; bases unmatched to any gene: 4. The CDR3 contains 14 residues. Per the germline V gene, CDR1 is SGHRS and CDR2 is YFSETQ. The chain's CDR3 is CASSRQGAGYEQYF. CDR3 nucleotide sequence: TGCGCCAGCAGCCGACAGGGGGCGGGCTACGAGCAGTACTTC.

The chain carries TRBV18 and TRBJ2-3; D tentatively reads TRBD1 or TRBD2 (6 bases each). V was cut by 2 bases and J by 3 bases, with 12 bases left in between. There are 15 residues in the CDR3. Germline V CDR1 and CDR2: KGHSH, LQKENI. The CDR3 is CASSPNQGRTDTQYF. CDR3 DNA sequence: TGTGCCAGCTCACCAAATCAGGGGAGGACAGATACGCAGTATTTT. Together with reference TRBV18 and TRBJ2-3, the CDR3 gives the full variable domain: NAGVMQNPRHLVRRRGQEARLRCSPMKGHSHVYWYRQLPEEGLKFMVYLQKENIIDESGMPKERFSAEFPKEGPSILRIQQVVRGDSAAYFCASSPNQGRTDTQYFGPGTRLTVL.

V gene TRBV7-6 combines with J gene TRBJ1-1, with a weak D call TRBD1 (5 bases). Deletions cut 5 bases from V and 0 bases from J, with 13 bases between. The CDR3 sequence is 15 residues long. Germline CDR1 SGHVS, CDR2 FNYEAQ. In DNA, the CDR3 is TGTGCCAGCAGCCCCCCCCCGGGGCTGAACACTGAAGCTTTCTTT. This encodes CASSPPPGLNTEAFF.

The chain has TRBV5-6 and TRBJ1-5; 10 bases fit TRBD1. Trimming at V came to 4 bases and at J to 4 bases, leaving 8 bases not matched to a gene. The CDR3 totals 16 residues. The germline V gene has CDR1 SGHDT and CDR2 YYEEEE. CDR3 nucleotide sequence: TGTGCCAGCAGCGGCCGGGGACAGGGGATGAATCAGCCCCAGCATTTT. As protein: CASSGRGQGMNQPQHF.

The J gene is TRBJ1-2, the V gene TRBV2, with D unclear. Germline-derived CDR1 and CDR2 are SNHLY and FYNNEI. Trimming removed 5 bases from V and 2 bases from J, with 15 bases in between. CDR3 length: 15 amino acids. CDR3: CASSPRRDPNYGYTF. In DNA form, the CDR3 reads TGTGCCAGCAGTCCCCGGCGAGACCCCAACTATGGCTACACCTTC. The full variable domain, with the rest looked up from reference TRBV2 and TRBJ1-2, is EPEVTQTPSHQVTQMGQEVILRCVPISNHLYFYWYRQILGQKVEFLVSFYNNEISEKSEIFDDQFSVERPDGSNFTLKIRSTKLEDSAMYFCASSPRRDPNYGYTFGSGTRLTVV.

V is TRBV27 and J is TRBJ1-2; no firm D call. The V and J ends lost 1 base and 2 bases respectively, with 5 bases between them. Germline V gives CDR1 MNHEY, CDR2 SMNVEV (reference sequence). CDR3 length equals 13 residues. The CDR3 protein is CASSLWRNYGYTF. In DNA, the CDR3 is TGTGCCAGCAGTTTATGGAGAAACTATGGCTACACCTTC.

The rearrangement joins TRBV12-3 or TRBV12-4 to TRBJ1-1; no reliable D call. The length of the CDR3 is 12 residues. The V end was cut by 3 bases, the J end by 10 bases, with 12 bases between. CDR3 DNA sequence: TGTGCCAGCAGTTTGATCTCCGGCGGAGCTTTCTTT. Its protein product is CASSLISGGAFF.

The chain carries TRBV19 and TRBJ2-5; TRBD2 agrees at 7 bases. This CDR3 is built from 13 residues. CDR1 and CDR2 from the germline V gene are LNHDA and SQIVND (reference sequence). V shed 3 bases and J 7 bases; nucleotides not matched to a gene: 5. The CDR3 DNA sequence: TGTGCCAGTAGTATCCTAGCGGAAGGGACCCAGTACTTC. Its translation is CASSILAEGTQYF.